The clone carrying this TCR beta chain was found many times. The data are from a study of T cell repertoires in cytomegalovirus infection. Study-wide background: CMV infection plus the matching HLA type was flagged by public TCR beta signatures.

Trimming cost V 3 bases and J 6 bases, with 8 bases left between them. This CDR3 comprises 13 residues. CDR1 and CDR2 (germline): SGHTA, FQGNSA. TCRdb redid the calling of the reads with MiXCR, one entry per CDR3 protein. Of about 76,000 distinct CDR3 sequences in the sample, less than 4.5% were seen once. The TCR originated in a human donor in good health (CMV status not recorded). Some clones in this sample may be carry-over from other donors' samples. The V gene is TRBV7-2, the J gene TRBJ1-4, with D unclear. The specimen sequenced was PBMCs. CDR3 sequence (DNA): TGTGCCAGCAGCTTCGGACCGCATGAAAAACTGTTTTTT. Protein: CASSFGPHEKLFF. Complete variable domain (other parts from reference TRBV7-2 and TRBJ1-4): GAGVSQSPSNKVTEKGKDVELRCDPISGHTALYWYRQSLGQGLEFLIYFQGNSAPDKSGLPSDRFSAERTGGSVSTLTIQRTQQEDSAVYLCASSFGPHEKLFFGSGTQLSVL.